This T cell receptor beta chain was observed in a study of OX40 agonist ivuxolimab in advanced cancers. Study at large: The patients received agonistic anti-OX40 (CD134) antibody ivuxolimab.

Sequencing was performed with immunoSEQ multiplex PCR; in TCRdb, only in-frame clones are kept and a portion is missing. The sample lists 60,000 to 85,000 clones; under 90% were seen once. Autoimmune disease history or systemic immunosuppression led to patients being barred. Study-level findings and limits: Partial responders at 0.1-3.0 mg/kg had among the lowest clonal expansion.

As to this clone: Its cognate antigen is unknown.

The TCR sequence derives from an adult with an advanced solid tumor such as melanoma, head and neck, liver or kidney cancer. Here the sequenced sample was CD4+ or CD8+ T cells sorted from blood, taken in a trial of the OX40 agonist ivuxolimab.

The CDR3 region has the DNA TGTGCCAGCAGCCCGACTAGCGGGTCCCGGCTGGCCGGGGAGCTGTTTTTT. It encodes CASSPTSGSRLAGELFF. The J gene is TRBJ2-2, the V gene TRBV7-2; 10 bases match TRBD2. J was trimmed by 6 bases and V by 5 bases; bases with no gene match: 12. Per the germline V gene, CDR1 is SGHTA and CDR2 is FQGNSA. This CDR3 is 17 amino acids long.